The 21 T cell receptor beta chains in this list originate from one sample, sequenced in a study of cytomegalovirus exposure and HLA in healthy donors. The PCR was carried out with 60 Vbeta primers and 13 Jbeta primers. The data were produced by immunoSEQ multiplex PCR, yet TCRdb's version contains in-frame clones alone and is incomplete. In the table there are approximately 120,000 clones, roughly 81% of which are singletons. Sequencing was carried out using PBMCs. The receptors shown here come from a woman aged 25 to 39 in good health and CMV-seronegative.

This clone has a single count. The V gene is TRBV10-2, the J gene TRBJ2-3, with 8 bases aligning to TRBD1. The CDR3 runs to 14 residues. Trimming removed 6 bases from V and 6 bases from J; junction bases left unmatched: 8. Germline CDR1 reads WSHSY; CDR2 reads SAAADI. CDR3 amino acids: CASSFGQGGDTQYF. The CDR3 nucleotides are TGCGCCAGCAGCTTCGGACAGGGTGGGGATACGCAGTATTTT.

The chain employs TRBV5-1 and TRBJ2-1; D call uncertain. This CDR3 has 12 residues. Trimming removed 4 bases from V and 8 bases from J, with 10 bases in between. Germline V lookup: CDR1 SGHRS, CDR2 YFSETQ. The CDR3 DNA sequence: TGCGCCAGCAGCCTTCATCCAGATGAGCAGTTCTTC. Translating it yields CASSLHPDEQFF.

This chain's CDR3 is CASSDWRGGGNQPQHF. The CDR3 DNA is TGTGCCAGCAGTGACTGGCGGGGAGGCGGCAATCAGCCCCAGCATTTT. The V gene is TRBV6-4, the J gene TRBJ1-5; D uncertain. The CDR3 covers 16 residues. V shed 1 base and J shed 2 bases, with 12 bases lying between them. Germline V lookup: CDR1 MRHNA, CDR2 SNTAGT.

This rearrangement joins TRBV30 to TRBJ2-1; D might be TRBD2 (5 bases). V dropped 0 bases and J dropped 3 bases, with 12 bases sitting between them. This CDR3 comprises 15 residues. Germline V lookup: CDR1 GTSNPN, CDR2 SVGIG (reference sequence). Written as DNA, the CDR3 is TGTGCCTGGAGTGTACAGATCGGGGTCTACAATGAGCAGTTCTTC. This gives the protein CAWSVQIGVYNEQFF.

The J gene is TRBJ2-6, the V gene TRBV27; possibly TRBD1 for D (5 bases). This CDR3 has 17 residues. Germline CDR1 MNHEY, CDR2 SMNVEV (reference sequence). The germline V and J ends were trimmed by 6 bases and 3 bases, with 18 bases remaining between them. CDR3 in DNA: TGTGCCAGCAGCTCATCGACAGTCAAAGGTGGGGCCAACGTCCTGACTTTC. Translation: CASSSSTVKGGANVLTF.

The CDR3 loop reads CASSYSGRGGQLFF. Here the CDR3 DNA reads TGTGCCAGCAGTTACTCTGGCAGGGGCGGACAACTGTTTTTT. This chain connects TRBV6-5 to TRBJ1-4; tentative D call: TRBD1 (6 bases). The V end lost 0 bases, the J end lost 12 bases, and 14 bases lay between the germline ends. The CDR3 totals 14 residues. The germline V gene has CDR1 MNHEY and CDR2 SVGAGI.

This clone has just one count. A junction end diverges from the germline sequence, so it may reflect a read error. CDR3 in DNA: TGTTCCAGCAGCCACGGTGAGCAGTTCTTC. Residues: CSSSHGEQFF. The V gene is TRBV7-9, the J gene TRBJ2-1; D gene uncertain. From germline, CDR1 is SEHNR and CDR2 FQNEAQ (reference sequence). This CDR3 is built from 10 residues.

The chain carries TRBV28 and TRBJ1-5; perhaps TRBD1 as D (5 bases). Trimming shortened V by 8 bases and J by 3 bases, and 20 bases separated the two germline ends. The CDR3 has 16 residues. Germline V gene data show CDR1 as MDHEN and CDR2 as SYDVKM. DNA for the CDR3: TGTGCCAGCGCTTCGGCCCGAAGGGGATCCAATCAGCCCCAGCATTTT. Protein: CASASARRGSNQPQHF.

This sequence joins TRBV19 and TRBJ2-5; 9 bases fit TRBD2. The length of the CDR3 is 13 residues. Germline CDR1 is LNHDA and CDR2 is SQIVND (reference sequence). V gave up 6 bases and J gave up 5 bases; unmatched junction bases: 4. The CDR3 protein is CASRGTSTETQYF. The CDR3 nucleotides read TGTGCCAGTAGGGGGACTAGCACCGAGACCCAGTACTTC.

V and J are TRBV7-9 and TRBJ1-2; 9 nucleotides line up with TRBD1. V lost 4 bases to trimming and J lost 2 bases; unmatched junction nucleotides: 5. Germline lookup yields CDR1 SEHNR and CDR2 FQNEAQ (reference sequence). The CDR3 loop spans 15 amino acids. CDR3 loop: CASSSPGQGNYGYTF. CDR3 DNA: TGTGCCAGCAGCTCGCCGGGACAGGGAAACTATGGCTACACCTTC.

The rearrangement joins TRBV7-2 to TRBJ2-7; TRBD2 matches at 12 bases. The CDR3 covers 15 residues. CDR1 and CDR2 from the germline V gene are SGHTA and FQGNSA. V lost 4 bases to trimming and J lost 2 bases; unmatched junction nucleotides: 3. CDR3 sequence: CASSSTSGGTYEQYF. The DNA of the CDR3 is TGTGCCAGCAGCTCCACTAGCGGGGGGACCTACGAGCAGTACTTC.

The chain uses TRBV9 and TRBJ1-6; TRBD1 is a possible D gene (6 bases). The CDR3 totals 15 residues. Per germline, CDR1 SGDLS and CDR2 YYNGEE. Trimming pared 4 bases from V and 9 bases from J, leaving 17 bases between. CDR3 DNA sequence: TGTGCCAGCAGCTCAACAGGACAGCAGGCTTCACCCCTCCACTTT. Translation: CASSSTGQQASPLHF.

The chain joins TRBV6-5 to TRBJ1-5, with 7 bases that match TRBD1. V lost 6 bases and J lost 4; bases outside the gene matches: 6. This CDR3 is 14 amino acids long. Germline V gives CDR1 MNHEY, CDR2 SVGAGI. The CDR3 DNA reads TGTGCCAGCAGGGCAGGGGGGCGAAATCAGCCCCAGCATTTT. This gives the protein CASRAGGRNQPQHF.

The CDR3 DNA follows: TGTGCCAGCAGCTTGGGAGGCTACGAGCAGTACTTC. It codes for CASSLGGYEQYF. The chain employs TRBV5-6 and TRBJ2-7; D is ambiguous. Germline-derived CDR1 and CDR2 are SGHDT and YYEEEE. The CDR3 spans 12 residues. Trimming cost V 0 bases and J 3 bases, with 4 bases left between them. Combining the CDR3 with reference TRBV5-6 and TRBJ2-7 gives the whole variable domain DAGVTQSPTHLIKTRGQQVTLRCSPKSGHDTVSWYQQALGQGPQFIFQYYEEEERQRGNFPDRFSGHQFPNYSSELNVNALLLGDSALYLCASSLGGYEQYFGPGTRLTVT.

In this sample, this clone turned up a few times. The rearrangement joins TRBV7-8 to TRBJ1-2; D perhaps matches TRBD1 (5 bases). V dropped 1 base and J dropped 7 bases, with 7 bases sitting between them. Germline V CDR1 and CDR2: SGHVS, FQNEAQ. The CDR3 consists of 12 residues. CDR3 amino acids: CASSLDRSGYTF. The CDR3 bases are TGTGCCAGCAGCTTAGACAGGAGTGGCTACACCTTC.

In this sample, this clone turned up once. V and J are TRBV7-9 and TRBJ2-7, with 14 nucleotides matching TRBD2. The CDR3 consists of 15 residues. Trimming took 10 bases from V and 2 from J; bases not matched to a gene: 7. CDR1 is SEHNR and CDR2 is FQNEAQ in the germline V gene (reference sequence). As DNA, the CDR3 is TGTGCCACCAGGGGGACTAGCGGGGGTGCCTACGAGCAGTACTTC. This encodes CATRGTSGGAYEQYF. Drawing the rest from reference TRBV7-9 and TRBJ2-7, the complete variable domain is DTGVSQNPRHKITKRGQNVTFRCDPISEHNRLYWYRQTLGQGPEFLTYFQNEAQLEKSRLLSDRFSAERPKGSFSTLEIQRTEQGDSAMYLCATRGTSGGAYEQYFGPGTRLTVT.

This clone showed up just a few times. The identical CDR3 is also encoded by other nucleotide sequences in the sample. Here the CDR3 reads CASSPRGQGGDTQYF. CDR3 sequence (DNA): TGTGCCAGCTCACCTCGGGGACAGGGAGGAGATACGCAGTATTTT. The chain uses TRBV18 and TRBJ2-3, with 9 positions matching TRBD1. This CDR3 has 15 amino acids. Trimming cost V 3 bases and J 5 bases; bases outside gene matches: 6. Germline V gene lookup returns CDR1 KGHSH and CDR2 LQKENI.

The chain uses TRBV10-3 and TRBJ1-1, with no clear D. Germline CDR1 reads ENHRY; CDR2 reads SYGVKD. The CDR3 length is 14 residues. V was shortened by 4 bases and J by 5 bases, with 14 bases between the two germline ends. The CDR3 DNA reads TGTGCCATCAGTGGAGCGGGGAGAGGGACTGAAGCTTTCTTT. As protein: CAISGAGRGTEAFF.

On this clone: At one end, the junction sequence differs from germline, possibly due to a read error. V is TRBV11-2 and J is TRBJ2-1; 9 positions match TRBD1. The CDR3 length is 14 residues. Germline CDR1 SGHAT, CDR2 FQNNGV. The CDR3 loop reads CASSLGTGMFEQFF. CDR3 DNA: TGTGCCAGCAGTTTAGGGACAGGGATGTTTGAGCAGTTCTTC.

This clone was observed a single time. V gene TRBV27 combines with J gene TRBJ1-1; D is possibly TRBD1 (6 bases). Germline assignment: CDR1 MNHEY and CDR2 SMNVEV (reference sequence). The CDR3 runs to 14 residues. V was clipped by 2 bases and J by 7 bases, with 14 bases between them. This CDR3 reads CASSLTGTLREAFF. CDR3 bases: TGTGCCAGCAGTTTAACCGGGACATTGCGTGAAGCTTTCTTT.

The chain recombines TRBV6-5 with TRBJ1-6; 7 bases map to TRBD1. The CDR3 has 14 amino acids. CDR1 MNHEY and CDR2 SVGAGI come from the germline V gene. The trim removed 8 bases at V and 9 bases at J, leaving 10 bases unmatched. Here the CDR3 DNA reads TGTGCCAGCCGCCCGACAGGGCCAGGTTCACCCCTCCACTTT. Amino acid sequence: CASRPTGPGSPLHF.